A single sample gave rise to the 17 T cell receptor beta chains below, sequenced in a study of CD8+CD57+ T cells in acquired aplastic anemia. TCR beta VDJ and CDR3 profiles were obtained from a genomic DNA template. MiXCR was run by TCRdb on the reads, yielding one entry per CDR3 protein. The table records around 170,000 distinct CDR3 sequences, 45% to 50% of them present only once. Sequenced input: sorted CD4+, CD8+, or CD8+CD57+ T cells (not recorded which) from PBMCs. These receptors were obtained from a human donor in good health.

Only a few counts were recorded for this clonotype. The chain recombines TRBV5-1 with TRBJ1-1; tentatively, D is TRBD1 (5 bases). The CDR3 has 15 amino acids. V lost 2 bases and J lost 6, with 17 bases in between. From germline, CDR1 is SGHRS and CDR2 YFSETQ. The CDR3 sequence is CASSFTTGGVPEAFF. The CDR3 coding sequence is TGCGCCAGCAGCTTCACGACGGGGGGGGTCCCTGAAGCTTTCTTT.

V gene TRBV7-2 combines with J gene TRBJ1-2; the D gene is possibly TRBD1 (6 bases). The CDR3 length is 16 residues. Germline CDR1 and CDR2: SGHTA and FQGNSA. V gave up 4 bases and J gave up 4 bases, with 19 bases separating them. As DNA, the CDR3 is TGTGCCAGCAGCTCGGGGGCCACCTCGTTGGGCTATGGCTACACCTTC. The encoded protein is CASSSGATSLGYGYTF. Filled out from reference TRBV7-2 and TRBJ1-2, the complete variable domain reads GAGVSQSPSNKVTEKGKDVELRCDPISGHTALYWYRQSLGQGLEFLIYFQGNSAPDKSGLPSDRFSAERTGGSVSTLTIQRTQQEDSAVYLCASSSGATSLGYGYTFGSGTRLTVV.

Details on this clonotype: This may come from a read error, since a much larger clone is one base off. This chain uses TRBV20-1 with TRBJ1-2; D perhaps matches TRBD1 (5 bases). The germline gives CDR1 DFQATT, CDR2 SNEGSKA (reference sequence). The CDR3 totals 14 residues. Trimming removed 1 base at V and 4 bases at J, with 13 bases between. Written as DNA, the CDR3 is TGCAGTGCTAGAGCTCCGGGACCCGTCTATGGCTACACCTTC. Encoded protein: CSARAPGPVYGYTF.

This clonotype appeared many times. The chain recombines TRBV19 with TRBJ1-5; D remains ambiguous. Deletions cut 5 bases from V and 6 bases from J, with 8 bases between. The CDR3 covers 12 residues. Germline values: CDR1 LNHDA, CDR2 SQIVND (reference sequence). The CDR3 coding sequence is TGTGCCAGTAGTTTGGGGAGTCAGCCCCAGCATTTT. This sequence encodes CASSLGSQPQHF.

The V and J genes are TRBV20-1 and TRBJ1-5, with a tentative D call TRBD1 (5 bases). This CDR3 spans 16 amino acids. The germline gives CDR1 DFQATT, CDR2 SNEGSKA (reference sequence). Trimming stripped 2 bases from V and 6 bases from J, with 20 bases between. DNA for the CDR3: TGCAGTGCTAGATCCGCAATTAGGGGTGACGGTCAGCCCCAGCATTTT. Translation gives CSARSAIRGDGQPQHF.

This clonotype was observed a few times. This chain joins TRBV3-1 and TRBJ2-7; no clear D gene. Germline CDR1 and CDR2: LGHDT and YNNKEL (reference sequence). This CDR3 has 12 amino acids. Between the trimmed V and J ends, which lost 2 bases and 6 bases, there was a span of 8 bases. DNA for the CDR3: TGTGCCAGCAGCCAAACCGGATGCGAGCAGTACTTC. Translation gives CASSQTGCEQYF.

The sample holds many counts of this clonotype. This chain uses TRBV9 with TRBJ1-1, with D hard to call. The CDR3 is 14 residues long. Trimming removed 6 bases at V and 0 bases at J, with 12 bases between. Germline V lookup: CDR1 SGDLS, CDR2 YYNGEE. DNA for the CDR3: TGTGCCAGCAATCCAACGGGAGTGAACACTGAAGCTTTCTTT. This translates into CASNPTGVNTEAFF.

This clonotype has ten or more counts. The chain joins TRBV5-1 to TRBJ2-7, with D possibly TRBD1 on 6 matching bases. Between the trimmed V and J ends, which lost 0 bases and 5 bases, there was a span of 12 bases. This CDR3 spans 14 amino acids. Per the germline V gene, CDR1 is SGHRS and CDR2 is YFSETQ. The CDR3 bases are TGCGCCAGCAGCTTGGACAGGGTGAGCGACGAGCAGTACTTC. Its translation is CASSLDRVSDEQYF.

The chain uses TRBV20-1 and TRBJ1-2, with 9 bases identical to TRBD1. With V trimmed by 4 bases and J by 8 bases, 8 bases remained unmatched. The CDR3 is 13 amino acids. CDR1 and CDR2 from the germline V gene are DFQATT and SNEGSKA (reference sequence). CDR3 in DNA: TGCAGTGCTAATCCGGGACAGGGCTGGGGCTACACCTTC. Translated: CSANPGQGWGYTF.

This clonotype was seen at least ten times. V gene TRBV7-2 combines with J gene TRBJ2-5, with unresolved D. Germline V gives CDR1 SGHTA, CDR2 FQGNSA. This CDR3 has 16 residues. Trimming removed 4 bases at V and 1 base at J, with 16 bases between. For the CDR3, the DNA is TGTGCCAGCAGCTATATCGGACCAGCAACCCAAGAGACCCAGTACTTC. This gives the protein CASSYIGPATQETQYF.

At least ten counts were recorded for this clonotype. The chain is built from TRBV11-1 and TRBJ2-5, with 7 bases lining up with TRBD1. Germline V gene data show CDR1 as SGHAT and CDR2 as FQDESV (reference sequence). The junction had 8 bases not matched to a gene; V was cut back by 2 bases and J by 5 bases. This CDR3 has 15 residues. DNA for the CDR3: TGTGCCAGCAGCTTACGACAGGGTAGTCGGGAGACCCAGTACTTC. It translates to CASSLRQGSRETQYF.

This clonotype has ten or more counts. The gene calls are TRBV10-2 and TRBJ1-1; no clear D gene. The germline CDR1 and CDR2 sequences are WSHSY and SAAADI. The CDR3 has 13 residues. With 7 bases removed from V and 2 bases from J, the gap between germline ends came to 11 bases. CDR3 in amino acids: CASKVGRNTEAFF. Here the CDR3 DNA reads TGCGCCAGCAAGGTTGGGAGAAACACTGAAGCTTTCTTT.

This clonotype was counted a few times. The chain joins TRBV15 to TRBJ2-7; 9 bases align to TRBD1. V dropped 3 bases and J dropped 3; count of bases not matched to a gene: 6. Per the germline V gene, CDR1 is LNHNV and CDR2 is YYDKDF (reference sequence). This CDR3 is built from 15 residues. CDR3 in DNA: TGTGCCACCAGCAGGACACCGGGACAGGGCTACGAGCAGTACTTC. Its protein is CATSRTPGQGYEQYF.

This clonotype was seen more than once but under ten times. Here the CDR3 DNA reads TGTGCCAGCAGCCAAAGATCGGGGGATGATAATTCACCCCTCCACTTT. Translated, it gives CASSQRSGDDNSPLHF. The chain joins TRBV7-6 to TRBJ1-6, with a weak D call TRBD1 (5 bases). The germline V gene has CDR1 SGHVS and CDR2 FNYEAQ. The CDR3 length is 16 residues. Trimming left V 5 bases short and J 5 bases short, with 16 bases between. Supplemented by reference TRBV7-6 and TRBJ1-6, the full variable domain reads GAGVSQSPRYKVTKRGQDVALRCDPISGHVSLYWYRQALGQGPEFLTYFNYEAQQDKSGLPNDRFSAERPEGSISTLTIQRTEQRDSAMYRCASSQRSGDDNSPLHFGNGTRLTVT.

The V and J genes are TRBV10-3 and TRBJ2-3; D gene uncertain. The V end lost 6 bases, the J end lost 1 base, and 14 bases lay between the germline ends. Germline lookup yields CDR1 ENHRY and CDR2 SYGVKD. CDR3 length: 15 amino acids. CDR3 sequence reads: CAIRPDLLRTDTQYF. For the CDR3, the DNA is TGTGCCATCAGGCCGGACCTCTTACGCACAGATACGCAGTATTTT.

Ten or more counts support this clonotype. The J gene is TRBJ2-2, the V gene TRBV20-1, with 8 bases that match TRBD1. The CDR3 contains 16 residues. The junction had 10 bases not matched to a gene; V was cut back by 6 bases and J by 1 base. Germline CDR1 reads DFQATT; CDR2 reads SNEGSKA (reference sequence). This CDR3 reads CSARPSGTGNTGELFF. The CDR3 DNA reads TGCAGTGCGAGACCGTCCGGGACAGGGAACACCGGGGAGCTGTTTTTT.

This clonotype was recorded many times. The chain links TRBV20-1 to TRBJ2-7; 11 bases align to TRBD1. The CDR3 covers 15 residues. V gave up 3 bases and J gave up 5 bases; unmatched junction bases: 9. Per the germline V gene, CDR1 is DFQATT and CDR2 is SNEGSKA (reference sequence). In nucleotides, the CDR3 is TGCAGTGCTAGGCACCGGGACAGGGGGTTCGACGAGCAGTACTTC. Its translation: CSARHRDRGFDEQYF.